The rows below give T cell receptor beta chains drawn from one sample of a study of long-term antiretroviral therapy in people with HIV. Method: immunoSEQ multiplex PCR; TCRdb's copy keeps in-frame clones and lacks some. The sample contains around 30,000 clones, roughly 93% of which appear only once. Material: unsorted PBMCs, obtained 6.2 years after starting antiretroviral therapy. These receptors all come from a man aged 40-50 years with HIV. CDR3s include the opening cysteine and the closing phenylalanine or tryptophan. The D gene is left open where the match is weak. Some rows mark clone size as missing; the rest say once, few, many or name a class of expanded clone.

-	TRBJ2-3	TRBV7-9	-	CASSHLSGGLSTDTQYF	TGTGCCAGCAGCCATCTCTCAGGCGGTCTTAGCACAGATACGCAGTATTTT
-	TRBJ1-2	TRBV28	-	CASSLPGTNYGYTF	TGTGCCAGCAGTTTGCCTGGGACTAACTATGGCTACACCTTC
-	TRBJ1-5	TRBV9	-	CASSVGDSPPQHF	TGTGCCAGCAGCGTAGGAGACAGTCCGCCCCAGCATTTT
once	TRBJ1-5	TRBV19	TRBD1	CASRGQGYNQPQHF	TGTGCCAGTAGGGGACAGGGGTACAATCAGCCCCAGCATTTT
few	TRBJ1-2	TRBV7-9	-	CASSSNSGPHYGYTF	TGTGCCAGCAGCTCAAACTCCGGGCCGCACTATGGCTACACCTTC
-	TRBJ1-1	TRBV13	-	CASSLGQGLGGAFF	TGTGCCAGCAGCTTAGGCCAGGGTCTAGGGGGAGCTTTCTTT
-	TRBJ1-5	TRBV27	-	CASSLAGGPQHF	TGTGCCAGCAGTCTCGCTGGGGGCCCCCAGCATTTT
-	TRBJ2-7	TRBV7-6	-	CASSSGRGDEQYF	TGTGCCAGCAGCTCAGGACGCGGGGACGAGCAGTACTTC
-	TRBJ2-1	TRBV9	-	CASSGPSSEQFF	TGTGCCAGCAGCGGGCCCTCATCTGAGCAGTTCTTC
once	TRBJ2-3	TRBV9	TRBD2	CASSVESGTSGITQYF	TGTGCCAGCAGCGTTGAGTCCGGGACTAGCGGGATCACGCAGTATTTT
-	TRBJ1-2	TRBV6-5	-	CASSYSGGGYGYTF	TGTGCCAGCAGTTACTCCGGGGGAGGCTATGGCTACACCTTC
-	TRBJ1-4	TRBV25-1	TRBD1	CASRGTEGEKLFF	TGTGCCAGCAGGGGGACAGAGGGGGAAAAACTGTTTTTT
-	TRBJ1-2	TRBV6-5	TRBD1	CASSYSGTGHYGYTF	TGTGCCAGCAGTTACTCAGGGACAGGGCACTATGGCTACACCTTC
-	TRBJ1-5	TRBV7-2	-	CASSLITSNQPQHF	TGTGCCAGCAGCTTAATAACCAGCAATCAGCCCCAGCATTTT
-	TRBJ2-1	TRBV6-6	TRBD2	CASSYSVGLATNVQFF	TGTGCCAGCAGTTACTCGGTGGGACTAGCAACTAACGTGCAGTTCTTC
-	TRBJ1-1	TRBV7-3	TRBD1	CASSFTLTGDTEAFF	TGTGCCAGCAGCTTCACTTTGACAGGGGATACTGAAGCTTTCTTT
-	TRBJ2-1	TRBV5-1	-	CASSQAQGRNEQFF	TGCGCCAGCAGCCAGGCGCAGGGGCGGAATGAGCAGTTCTTC
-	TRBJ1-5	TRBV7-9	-	CASSESRLGNQPQHF	TGTGCCAGCAGCGAAAGTCGACTTGGCAATCAGCCCCAGCATTTT
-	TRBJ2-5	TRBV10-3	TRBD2	CAITSGRGQETQYF	TGTGCCATCACTAGCGGGAGAGGGCAAGAGACCCAGTACTTC
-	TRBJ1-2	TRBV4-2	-	CASSQEPQGYGYTF	TGTGCCAGCAGCCAAGAGCCCCAGGGCTATGGCTACACCTTC
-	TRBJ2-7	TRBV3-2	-	CASTDEQYF	TGTGCCAGCACAGACGAGCAGTACTTC
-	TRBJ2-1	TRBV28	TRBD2	CAEKSAGVAYNEQFF	TGTGCCGAGAAGTCAGCGGGAGTCGCCTACAATGAGCAGTTCTTC
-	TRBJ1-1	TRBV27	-	CASRSVGTEAFF	TGTGCCAGCAGATCAGTGGGGACTGAAGCTTTCTTT
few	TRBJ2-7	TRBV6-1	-	CASSAAPMPTFNSYEQYF	TGTGCCAGCAGTGCCGCACCCATGCCTACTTTCAACTCCTACGAGCAGTACTTC
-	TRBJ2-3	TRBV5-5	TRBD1	CASSADRATDTQYF	TGTGCCAGCAGCGCGGACAGGGCCACAGATACGCAGTATTTT
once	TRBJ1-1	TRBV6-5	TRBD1	CASRDRASYTEAFF	TGTGCCAGCAGGGACAGGGCATCTTACACTGAAGCTTTCTTT
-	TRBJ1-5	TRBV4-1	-	CASSHGGIGQPQHF	TGCGCCAGCAGCCATGGGGGAATCGGCCAGCCCCAGCATTTT
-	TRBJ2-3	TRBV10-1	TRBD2	CASSKTTSGTSTDTQYF	TGCGCCAGCAGCAAAACCACTAGCGGTACAAGCACAGATACGCAGTATTTT
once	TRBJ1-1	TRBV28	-	CASSSTGLGITEAFF	TGTGCCAGCAGTTCAACAGGATTGGGGATCACTGAAGCTTTCTTT
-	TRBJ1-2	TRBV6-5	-	CASSYSADYGYTF	TGTGCCAGCAGTTACTCAGCGGACTATGGCTACACCTTC
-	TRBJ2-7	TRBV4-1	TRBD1	CASSQEQGVGEQYF	TGCGCCAGCAGCCAAGAACAGGGGGTGGGGGAGCAGTACTTC
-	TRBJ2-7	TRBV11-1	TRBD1	CASRMDRGPYEQYF	TGTGCCAGCAGAATGGACAGGGGCCCCTACGAGCAGTACTTC
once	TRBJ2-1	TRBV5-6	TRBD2	CASSRGGLLFF	TGTGCCAGCAGCAGGGGAGGGCTTCTGTTCTTC
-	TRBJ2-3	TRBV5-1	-	CASSERWTPTDTQYF	TGCGCCAGCAGCGAACGGTGGACACCCACAGATACGCAGTATTTT